This T cell receptor (beta chain) stems from a study of blood T cell repertoires in COVID-19. Study as a whole: The cDNA or gDNA used as material had been derived from T cells, B-cell-depleted T cells, or PBMCs.

The CDR3 is 15 amino acids. CDR1 is SGHAT and CDR2 is FQNNGV in the germline V gene. Trimming removed 4 bases from V and 3 bases from J; junction bases left unmatched: 6. Repertoires were generated with immunoSEQ multiplex PCR, while TCRdb's copy carries only in-frame clones and drops some. The data show about 81,000 clones, about 91% seen once. This sequence was found in a woman at least 80 years old with acute or convalescent COVID-19. The J gene is TRBJ2-7, the V gene TRBV11-2, with 10 bases aligning to TRBD1. The sequenced material came from peripheral blood. The CDR3 DNA follows: TGTGCCAGCAGCTCCGTCGGGACAGGGGTCTACGAGCAGTACTTC. Translating gives CASSSVGTGVYEQYF.